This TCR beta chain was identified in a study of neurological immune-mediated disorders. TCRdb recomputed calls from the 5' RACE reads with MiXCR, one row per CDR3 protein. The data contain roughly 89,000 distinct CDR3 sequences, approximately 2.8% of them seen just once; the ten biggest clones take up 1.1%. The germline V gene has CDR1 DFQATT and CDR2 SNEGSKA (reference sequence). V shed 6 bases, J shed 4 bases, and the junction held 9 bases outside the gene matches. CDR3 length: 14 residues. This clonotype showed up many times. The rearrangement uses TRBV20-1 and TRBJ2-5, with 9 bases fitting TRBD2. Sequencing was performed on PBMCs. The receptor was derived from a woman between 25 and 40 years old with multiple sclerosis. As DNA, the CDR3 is TGCAGTGCCGAAGTGGCGGGAGGGGGAGAGACCCAGTACTTC. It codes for CSAEVAGGGETQYF.